Each of the 8 T cell receptor beta chains below was sequenced from the same sample in a study of blood T cell repertoires in COVID-19. Method: immunoSEQ multiplex PCR; TCRdb's copy keeps in-frame clones and lacks some. Altogether 250,000 to 400,000 clones are present, 89% being singletons, with the ten largest covering 5% to 5.5%. The material sequenced was PBMCs or T cells enriched from blood (not recorded which). The source is a man aged 55 to 70 who had recovered from COVID-19.

The sample holds a few counts of this clone. CDR3 DNA sequence: TGCGCCAGCAGTGACGGAGGGCGGGGCGCGAACACCGGGGAGCTGTTTTTT. It translates to CASSDGGRGANTGELFF. The chain recombines TRBV10-1 with TRBJ2-2, with D possibly matching TRBD2 (6 bases). From germline, CDR1 is WNHNN and CDR2 SYGVQD (reference sequence). The CDR3 spans 17 residues. V lost 3 bases and J 0 bases, leaving 14 bases between the germline ends.

J is TRBJ2-5 and V is TRBV5-1; 7 bases fit TRBD2. V lost 3 bases and J lost 0; bases outside the gene matches: 5. The germline CDR1 and CDR2 sequences are SGHRS and YFSETQ. The CDR3 is 15 amino acids. This CDR3 is CASSYRGDYQETQYF. In DNA, the CDR3 is TGCGCCAGCAGCTACCGGGGGGACTACCAAGAGACCCAGTACTTC.

The chain carries TRBV30 and TRBJ2-3; TRBD1 aligns across 7 bases. CDR1 is GTSNPN, CDR2 SVGIG, per germline (reference sequence). V was pared by 4 bases and J by 1 base, with 2 bases of the junction left unmatched. The CDR3 loop spans 13 amino acids. CDR3: CAWKGQGTDTQYF. CDR3 in DNA: TGTGCCTGGAAAGGACAGGGCACAGATACGCAGTATTTT.

The V and J genes are TRBV20-1 and TRBJ2-1; TRBD2 might be the D (5 bases). Germline loops: CDR1 DFQATT, CDR2 SNEGSKA (reference sequence). V dropped 3 bases and J dropped 12 bases, with 12 bases sitting between them. The CDR3 consists of 11 residues. The chain's CDR3 is CSARGSEPQFF. The CDR3 region has the DNA TGCAGTGCTAGGGGGAGTGAGCCGCAGTTCTTC.

The chain carries TRBV2 and TRBJ2-2, with D tentatively TRBD1 (6 bases). The CDR3 runs 15 residues. Germline CDR1 is SNHLY and CDR2 is FYNNEI. Trimming pared 4 bases from V and 3 bases from J, leaving 12 bases between. The CDR3 reads CASSAQGPYTGELFF. Written as DNA, the CDR3 is TGTGCCAGCAGTGCGCAGGGGCCCTACACCGGGGAGCTGTTTTTT. Together with reference TRBV2 and TRBJ2-2, the CDR3 gives the full variable domain: EPEVTQTPSHQVTQMGQEVILRCVPISNHLYFYWYRQILGQKVEFLVSFYNNEISEKSEIFDDQFSVERPDGSNFTLKIRSTKLEDSAMYFCASSAQGPYTGELFFGEGSRLTVL.

The CDR3 sequence is CATSEKTVVYGYTF. CDR3 DNA: TGTGCCACCAGTGAAAAGACAGTGGTCTATGGCTACACCTTC. The genes are TRBV24-1 and TRBJ1-2, with D perhaps matching TRBD1 (5 bases). Germline V gene data show CDR1 as KGHDR and CDR2 as SFDVKD. CDR3 length: 14 amino acids. Trimming left V 4 bases short and J 4 bases short, with 12 bases between.

V gene TRBV7-2 combines with J gene TRBJ2-4, with 9 bases that match TRBD1. This CDR3 is built from 16 residues. V lost 5 bases and J lost 4; bases outside the gene matches: 9. Germline loops: CDR1 SGHTA, CDR2 FQGNSA. Here the CDR3 reads CASSPQTGGPKNIQYF. The CDR3 DNA reads TGTGCCAGCAGCCCACAGACAGGGGGTCCTAAAAACATTCAGTACTTC.

The chain has TRBV5-4 and TRBJ1-2, with D perhaps TRBD1 (6 bases). CDR1 is SGHNT, CDR2 YYREEE, per germline (reference sequence). Trimming removed 0 bases from V and 0 bases from J, with 9 bases in between. The CDR3 contains 15 residues. As DNA, the CDR3 is TGTGCCAGCAGCTTGGGGACAGCCACTAACTATGGCTACACCTTC. Encoded protein: CASSLGTATNYGYTF.